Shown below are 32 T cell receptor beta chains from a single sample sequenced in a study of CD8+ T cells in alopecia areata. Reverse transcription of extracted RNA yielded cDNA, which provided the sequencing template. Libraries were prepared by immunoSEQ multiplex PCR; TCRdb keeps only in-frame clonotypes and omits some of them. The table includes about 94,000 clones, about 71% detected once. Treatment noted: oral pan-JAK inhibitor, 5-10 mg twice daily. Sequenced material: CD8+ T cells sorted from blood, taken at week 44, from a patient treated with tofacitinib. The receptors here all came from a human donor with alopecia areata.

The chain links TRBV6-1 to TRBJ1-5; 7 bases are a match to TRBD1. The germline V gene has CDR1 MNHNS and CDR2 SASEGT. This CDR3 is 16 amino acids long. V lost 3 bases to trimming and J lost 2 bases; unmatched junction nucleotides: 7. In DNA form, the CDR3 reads TGTGCCAGCAGTGACGACAGGGCTGGGGGCAATCAGCCCCAGCATTTT. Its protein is CASSDDRAGGNQPQHF.

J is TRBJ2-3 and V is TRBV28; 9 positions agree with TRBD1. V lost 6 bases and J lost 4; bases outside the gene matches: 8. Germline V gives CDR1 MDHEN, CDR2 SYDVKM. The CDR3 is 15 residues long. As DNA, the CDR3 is TGTGCCAGCAGCCCAGGGACAGGGTGGGCAGATACGCAGTATTTT. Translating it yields CASSPGTGWADTQYF. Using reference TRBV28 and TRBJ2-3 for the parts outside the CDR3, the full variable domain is DVKVTQSSRYLVKRTGEKVFLECVQDMDHENMFWYRQDPGLGLRLIYFSYDVKMKEKGDIPEGYSVSREKKERFSLILESASTNQTSMYLCASSPGTGWADTQYFGPGTRLTVL.

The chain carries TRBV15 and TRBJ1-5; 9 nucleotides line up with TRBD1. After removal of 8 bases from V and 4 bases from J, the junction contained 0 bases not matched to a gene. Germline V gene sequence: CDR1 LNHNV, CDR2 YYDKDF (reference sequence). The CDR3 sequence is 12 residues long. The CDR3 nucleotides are TGTGCCACCGGACAGGGGAATCAGCCCCAGCATTTT. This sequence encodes CATGQGNQPQHF.

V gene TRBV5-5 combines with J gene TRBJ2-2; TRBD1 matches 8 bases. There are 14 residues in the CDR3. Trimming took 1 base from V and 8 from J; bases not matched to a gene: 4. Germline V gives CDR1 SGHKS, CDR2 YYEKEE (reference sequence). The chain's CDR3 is CASSLRDRQGELFF. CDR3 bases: TGTGCCAGCAGCTTGAGGGACAGGCAAGGGGAGCTGTTTTTT.

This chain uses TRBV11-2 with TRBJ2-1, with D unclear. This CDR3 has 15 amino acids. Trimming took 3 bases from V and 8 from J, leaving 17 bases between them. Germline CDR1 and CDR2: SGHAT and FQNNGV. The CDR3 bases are TGTGCCAGCAGCTTTTTCGCGGCTAGTAAGCATGAGCAGTTCTTC. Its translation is CASSFFAASKHEQFF.

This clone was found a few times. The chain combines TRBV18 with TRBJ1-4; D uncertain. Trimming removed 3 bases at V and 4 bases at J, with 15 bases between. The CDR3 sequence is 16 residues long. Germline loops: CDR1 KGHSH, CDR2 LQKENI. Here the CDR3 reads CASSPEGTAFNEKLFF. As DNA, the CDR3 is TGTGCCAGCTCACCGGAGGGTACGGCTTTTAATGAAAAACTGTTTTTT.

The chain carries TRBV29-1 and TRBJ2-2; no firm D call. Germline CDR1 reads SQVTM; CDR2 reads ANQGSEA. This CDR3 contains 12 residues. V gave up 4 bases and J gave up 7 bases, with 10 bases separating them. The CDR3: CSVVWKHGELFF. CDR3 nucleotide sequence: TGCAGCGTTGTCTGGAAACACGGGGAGCTGTTTTTT.

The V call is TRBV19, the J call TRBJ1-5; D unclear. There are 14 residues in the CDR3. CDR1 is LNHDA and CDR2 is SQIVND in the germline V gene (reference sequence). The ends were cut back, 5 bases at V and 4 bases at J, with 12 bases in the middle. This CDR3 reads CASSDSNSNQPQHF. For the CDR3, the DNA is TGTGCCAGTAGTGATAGTAACAGTAATCAGCCCCAGCATTTT. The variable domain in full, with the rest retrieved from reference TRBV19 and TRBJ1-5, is DGGITQSPKYLFRKEGQNVTLSCEQNLNHDAMYWYRQDPGQGLRLIYYSQIVNDFQKGDIAEGYSVSREKKESFPLTVTSAQKNPTAFYLCASSDSNSNQPQHFGDGTRLSIL.

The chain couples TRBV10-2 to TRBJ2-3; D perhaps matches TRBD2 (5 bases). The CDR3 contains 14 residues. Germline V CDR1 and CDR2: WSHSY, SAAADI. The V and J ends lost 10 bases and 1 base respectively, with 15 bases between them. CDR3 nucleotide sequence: TGCGCCATCGCTCGGGGATGGGGCACAGATACGCAGTATTTT. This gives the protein CAIARGWGTDTQYF.

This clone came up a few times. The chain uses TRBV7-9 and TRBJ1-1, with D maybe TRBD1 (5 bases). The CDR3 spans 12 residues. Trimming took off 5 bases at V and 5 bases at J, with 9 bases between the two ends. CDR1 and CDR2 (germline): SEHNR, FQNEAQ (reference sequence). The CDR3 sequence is CASSPGYTEAFF. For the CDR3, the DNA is TGTGCCAGCAGCCCAGGGTATACTGAAGCTTTCTTT. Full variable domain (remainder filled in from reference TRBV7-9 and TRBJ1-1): DTGVSQNPRHKITKRGQNVTFRCDPISEHNRLYWYRQTLGQGPEFLTYFQNEAQLEKSRLLSDRFSAERPKGSFSTLEIQRTEQGDSAMYLCASSPGYTEAFFGQGTRLTVV.

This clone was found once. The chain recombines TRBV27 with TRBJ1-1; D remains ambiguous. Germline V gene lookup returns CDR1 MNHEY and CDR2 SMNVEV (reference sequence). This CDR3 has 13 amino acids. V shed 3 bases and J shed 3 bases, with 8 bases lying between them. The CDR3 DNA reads TGTGCCAGCAGTTTTGGACTGTACACTGAAGCTTTCTTT. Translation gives CASSFGLYTEAFF.

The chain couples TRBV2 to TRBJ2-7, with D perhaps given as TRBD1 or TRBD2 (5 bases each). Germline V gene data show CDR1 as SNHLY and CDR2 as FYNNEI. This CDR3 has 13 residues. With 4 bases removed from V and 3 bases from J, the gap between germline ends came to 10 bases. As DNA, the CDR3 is TGTGCCAGCAGTGGGGACGCCGTCTACGAGCAGTACTTC. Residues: CASSGDAVYEQYF.

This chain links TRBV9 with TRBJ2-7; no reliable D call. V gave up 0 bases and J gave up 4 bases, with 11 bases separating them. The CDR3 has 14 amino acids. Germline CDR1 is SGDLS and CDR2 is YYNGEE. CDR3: CASSVGDVGYEQYF. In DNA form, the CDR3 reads TGTGCCAGCAGCGTAGGGGATGTTGGTTACGAGCAGTACTTC. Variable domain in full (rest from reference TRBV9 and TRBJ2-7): DSGVTQTPKHLITATGQRVTLRCSPRSGDLSVYWYQQSLDQGLQFLIQYYNGEERAKGNILERFSAQQFPDLHSELNLSSLELGDSALYFCASSVGDVGYEQYFGPGTRLTVT.

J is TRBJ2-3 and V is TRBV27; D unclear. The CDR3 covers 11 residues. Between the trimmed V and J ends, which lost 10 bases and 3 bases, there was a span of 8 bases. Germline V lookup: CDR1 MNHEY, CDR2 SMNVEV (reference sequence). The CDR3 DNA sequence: TGTGCCACCTTTGGGACAGATACGCAGTATTTT. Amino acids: CATFGTDTQYF.

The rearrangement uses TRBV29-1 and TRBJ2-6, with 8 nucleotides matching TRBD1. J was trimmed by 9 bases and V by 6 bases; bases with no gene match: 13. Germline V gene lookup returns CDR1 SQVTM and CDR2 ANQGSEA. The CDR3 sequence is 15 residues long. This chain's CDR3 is CSVEDPGQVGNVLTF. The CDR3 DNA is TGCAGCGTGGAGGATCCGGGACAGGTCGGCAACGTCCTGACTTTC.

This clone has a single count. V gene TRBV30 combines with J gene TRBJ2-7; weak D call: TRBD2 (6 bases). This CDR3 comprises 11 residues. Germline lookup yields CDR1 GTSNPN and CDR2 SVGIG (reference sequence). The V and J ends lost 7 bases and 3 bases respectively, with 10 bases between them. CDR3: CASQEGYEQYF. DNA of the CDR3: TGTGCCTCCCAGGAGGGCTACGAGCAGTACTTC.

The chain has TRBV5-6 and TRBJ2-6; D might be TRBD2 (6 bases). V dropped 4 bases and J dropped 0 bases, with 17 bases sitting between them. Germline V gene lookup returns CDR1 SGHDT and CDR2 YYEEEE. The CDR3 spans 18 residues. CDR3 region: CASSPMEGPFSGANVLTF. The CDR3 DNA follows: TGTGCCAGCAGCCCAATGGAGGGGCCATTCTCTGGGGCCAACGTCCTGACTTTC.

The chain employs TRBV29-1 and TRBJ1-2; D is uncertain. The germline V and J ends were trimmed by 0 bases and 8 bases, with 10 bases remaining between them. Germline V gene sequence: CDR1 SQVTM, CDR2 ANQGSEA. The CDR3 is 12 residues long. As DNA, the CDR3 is TGCAGCGTTGAAGATGAGGCGCGGGGCTACACCTTC. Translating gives CSVEDEARGYTF. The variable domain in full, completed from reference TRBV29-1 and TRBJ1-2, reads SAVISQKPSRDICQRGTSLTIQCQVDSQVTMMFWYRQQPGQSLTLIATANQGSEATYESGFVIDKFPISRPNLTFSTLTVSNMSPEDSSIYLCSVEDEARGYTFGSGTRLTVV.

In DNA form, the CDR3 reads TGCGCCAGCAGCCAAGACCGGACTAGCAACTCCTACGAGCAGTACTTC. This gives the protein CASSQDRTSNSYEQYF. The chain couples TRBV4-3 to TRBJ2-7; 8 positions agree with TRBD2. Germline lookup yields CDR1 LGHNA and CDR2 YSLEER. With V trimmed by 0 bases and J by 0 bases, 4 bases remained unmatched. The CDR3 is made up of 16 amino acids.

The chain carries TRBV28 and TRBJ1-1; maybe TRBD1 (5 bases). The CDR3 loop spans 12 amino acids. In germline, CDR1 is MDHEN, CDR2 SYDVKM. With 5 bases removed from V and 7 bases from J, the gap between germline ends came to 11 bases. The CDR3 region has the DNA TGTGCCAGCAGTCCGCCGGGGGATGAAGCTTTCTTT. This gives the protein CASSPPGDEAFF.

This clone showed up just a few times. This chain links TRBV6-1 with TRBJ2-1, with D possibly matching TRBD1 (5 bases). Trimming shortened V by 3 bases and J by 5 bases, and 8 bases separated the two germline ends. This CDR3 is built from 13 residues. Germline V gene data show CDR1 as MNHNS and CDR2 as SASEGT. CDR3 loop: CASSDSGHNEQFF. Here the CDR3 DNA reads TGTGCCAGCAGTGACTCAGGGCACAATGAGCAGTTCTTC.

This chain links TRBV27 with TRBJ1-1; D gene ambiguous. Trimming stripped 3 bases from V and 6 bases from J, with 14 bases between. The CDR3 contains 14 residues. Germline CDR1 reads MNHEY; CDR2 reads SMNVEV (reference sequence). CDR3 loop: CASSFSTRGSEAFF. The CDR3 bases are TGTGCCAGCAGTTTCTCGACCCGGGGATCTGAAGCTTTCTTT.

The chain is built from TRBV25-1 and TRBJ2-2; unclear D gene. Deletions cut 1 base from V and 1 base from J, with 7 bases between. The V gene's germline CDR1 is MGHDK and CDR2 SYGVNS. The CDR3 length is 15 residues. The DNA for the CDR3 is TGTGCCAGCAGTGAATCAGAGGTGAACACCGGGGAGCTGTTTTTT. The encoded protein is CASSESEVNTGELFF.

In nucleotides, the CDR3 is TGCGCCAGCAGCCCCGGGACAGGGAATGGCTACACCTTC. Translation gives CASSPGTGNGYTF. The chain links TRBV5-1 to TRBJ1-2, with TRBD1 identical over 9 bases. CDR1 is SGHRS and CDR2 is YFSETQ in the germline V gene. The V gene end was trimmed by 4 bases and the J gene end by 6 bases; junction bases not matched to a gene: 4. The CDR3 totals 13 residues.

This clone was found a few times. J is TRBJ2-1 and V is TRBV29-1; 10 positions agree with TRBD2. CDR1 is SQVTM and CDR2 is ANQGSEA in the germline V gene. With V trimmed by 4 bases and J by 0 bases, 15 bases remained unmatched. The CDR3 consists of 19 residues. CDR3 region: CSVGISGLAAQSSYNEQFF. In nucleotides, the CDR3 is TGCAGCGTTGGTATATCTGGACTAGCGGCCCAAAGCTCCTACAATGAGCAGTTCTTC.

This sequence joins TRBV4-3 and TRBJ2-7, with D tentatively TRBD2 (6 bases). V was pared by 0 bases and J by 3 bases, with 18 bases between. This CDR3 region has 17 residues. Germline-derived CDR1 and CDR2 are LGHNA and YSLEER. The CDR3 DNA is TGCGCCAGCAGCCAAGATTCGACCGCGGGGAAACGCTACGAGCAGTACTTC. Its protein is CASSQDSTAGKRYEQYF.

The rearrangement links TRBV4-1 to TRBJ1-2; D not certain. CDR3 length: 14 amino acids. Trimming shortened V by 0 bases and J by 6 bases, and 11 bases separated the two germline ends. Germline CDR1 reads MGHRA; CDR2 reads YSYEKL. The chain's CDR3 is CASSQDTSRDGYTF. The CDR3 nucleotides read TGCGCCAGCAGCCAAGACACTTCTAGGGATGGCTACACCTTC.

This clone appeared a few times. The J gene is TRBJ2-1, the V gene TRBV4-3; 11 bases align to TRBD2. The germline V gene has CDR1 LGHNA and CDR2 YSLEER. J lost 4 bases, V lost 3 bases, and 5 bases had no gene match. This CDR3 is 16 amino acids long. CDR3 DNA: TGCGCCAGCAGCCAGCATACTAGCGGGGGTTACAATGAGCAGTTCTTC. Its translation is CASSQHTSGGYNEQFF.

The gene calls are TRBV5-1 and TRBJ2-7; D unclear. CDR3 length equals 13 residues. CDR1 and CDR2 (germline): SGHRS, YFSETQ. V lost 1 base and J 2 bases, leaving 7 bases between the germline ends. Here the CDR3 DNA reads TGCGCCAGCAGCTTGTCCAGTACCTACGAGCAGTACTTC. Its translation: CASSLSSTYEQYF.

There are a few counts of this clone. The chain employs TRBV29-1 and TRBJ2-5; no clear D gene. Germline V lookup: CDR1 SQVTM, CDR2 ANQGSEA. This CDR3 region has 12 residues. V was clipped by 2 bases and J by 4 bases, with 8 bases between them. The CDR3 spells CSVEPATETQYF. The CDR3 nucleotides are TGCAGCGTTGAACCAGCCACAGAGACCCAGTACTTC.

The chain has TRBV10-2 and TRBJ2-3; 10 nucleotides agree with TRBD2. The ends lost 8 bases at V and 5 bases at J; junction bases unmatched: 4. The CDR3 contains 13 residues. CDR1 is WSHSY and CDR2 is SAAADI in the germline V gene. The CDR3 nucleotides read TGCGCCAGCGGGACTAGCGCGGGAGATACGCAGTATTTT. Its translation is CASGTSAGDTQYF.

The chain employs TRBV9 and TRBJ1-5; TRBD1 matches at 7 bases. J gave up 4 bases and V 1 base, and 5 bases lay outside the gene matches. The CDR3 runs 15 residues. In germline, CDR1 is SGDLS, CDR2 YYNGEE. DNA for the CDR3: TGTGCCAGCAGCGTATCGGGACAGCCTAATCAGCCCCAGCATTTT. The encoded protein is CASSVSGQPNQPQHF.